This T cell receptor (beta chain) was recorded in a study of shared clonotypes between healthy human individuals. Study as a whole: Each donor's CD4 naive and CD4 memory cells filled three plates apiece, CD8 naive two, and CD8 memory one.

Assay: immunoSEQ multiplex PCR; the TCRdb copy retains only in-frame clones and omits some. The sample holds a few million clones; approximately 94% are singletons and the top ten take more than 0.1%. Trimming cost V 5 bases and J 6 bases, with 14 bases left between them. This CDR3 has 14 residues. Per germline, CDR1 KGHSH and CDR2 LQKENI. Sequenced material: naive CD4+ T cells sorted from blood. Described subset: CD45RA+ positively selected. V gene TRBV18 combines with J gene TRBJ2-1; D call uncertain. The receptor comes from a man between 18 and 29 years old in good health. The CDR3 loop reads CASSRSQVGNEQFF. The CDR3 DNA sequence: TGTGCCAGCTCAAGAAGCCAGGTTGGCAATGAGCAGTTCTTC.